This entry lists 26 T cell receptor beta chains sequenced from one sample in a study of T cell changes during pregnancy in multiple sclerosis. Profiling relied on immunoSEQ multiplex PCR, and the TCRdb table lists in-frame clones only, not all of them. Of some 80,000 clones listed, 90% to 95% are singletons. The specimen was peripheral blood, collected before pregnancy. Every receptor here comes from a female donor with multiple sclerosis, enrolled in a pregnancy study.

This clone was detected only a few times. This sequence joins TRBV28 and TRBJ1-1; 11 bases agree with TRBD1. V dropped 10 bases and J dropped 6; count of bases not matched to a gene: 7. The CDR3 is made up of 13 amino acids. Per the germline V gene, CDR1 is MDHEN and CDR2 is SYDVKM. CDR3 residues: CATHGQGASEAFF. Written as DNA, the CDR3 is TGTGCCACTCATGGACAGGGGGCGTCTGAAGCTTTCTTT.

The CDR3 is CASSEEQILAKNIQYF. The CDR3 DNA reads TGTGCCAGCAGTGAAGAACAGATACTAGCCAAAAACATTCAGTACTTC. The J gene is TRBJ2-4, the V gene TRBV2; D call uncertain. The germline V gene has CDR1 SNHLY and CDR2 FYNNEI. V was trimmed by 1 base and J by 0 bases, leaving 10 bases between them. The CDR3 totals 16 residues.

CDR3 bases: TGTGCCAGCAGTTTGGACCTGACAGGGAACACTGAAGCTTTCTTT. Protein sequence: CASSLDLTGNTEAFF. The rearrangement links TRBV27 to TRBJ1-1; possible D gene TRBD1, 6 bases. V was pared by 3 bases and J by 1 base, with 12 bases between. The CDR3 is made up of 15 amino acids. In germline, CDR1 is MNHEY, CDR2 SMNVEV (reference sequence).

The chain combines TRBV13 with TRBJ1-4; D is perhaps TRBD1 (5 bases). The germline V gene has CDR1 PRHDT and CDR2 FYEKMQ (reference sequence). This CDR3 comprises 14 residues. Trimming stripped 4 bases from V and 5 bases from J, with 11 bases between. In DNA form, the CDR3 reads TGTGCCAGCAGCTCCGCGCGGGGCAATGAAAAACTGTTTTTT. It specifies CASSSARGNEKLFF.

This clone came up once. The chain combines TRBV19 with TRBJ2-7; tentatively, D is TRBD1 (6 bases). The germline V gene has CDR1 LNHDA and CDR2 SQIVND (reference sequence). This CDR3 is built from 12 residues. CDR3 coding DNA: TGTGCGACTAACTCCCAGGGGAACGAGCAGTACTTC. This translates into CATNSQGNEQYF.

The chain links TRBV4-2 to TRBJ1-2; D unresolved. The CDR3 is 16 residues long. The germline V and J ends were trimmed by 0 bases and 4 bases, with 15 bases remaining between them. Germline CDR1 reads LGHNA; CDR2 reads YNFKEQ. CDR3 amino acids: CASSQESPDSRYGYTF. CDR3 nucleotides: TGTGCCAGCAGCCAAGAGTCACCAGATTCCCGCTATGGCTACACCTTC.

The rearrangement links TRBV25-1 to TRBJ2-7, with TRBD1 matching over 10 bases. Looked up from germline, CDR1 is MGHDK and CDR2 is SYGVNS. The CDR3 runs to 15 residues. J gave up 6 bases and V 6 bases, and 11 bases lay outside the gene matches. CDR3 bases: TGTGCCAGCAGCCGGTTCGGGACAGGGGTTGTCGAGCAGTACTTC. It codes for CASSRFGTGVVEQYF.

The rearrangement links TRBV5-1 to TRBJ2-6; D is uncertain. With 1 base removed from V and 0 bases from J, the gap between germline ends came to 5 bases. Germline values: CDR1 SGHRS, CDR2 YFSETQ. This CDR3 is 15 amino acids long. The CDR3 nucleotides are TGCGCCAGCAGCTTGACAGTCTCTGGGGCCAACGTCCTGACTTTC. This translates into CASSLTVSGANVLTF. The whole variable domain, filled in from reference TRBV5-1 and TRBJ2-6, reads KAGVTQTPRYLIKTRGQQVTLSCSPISGHRSVSWYQQTPGQGLQFLFEYFSETQRNKGNFPGRFSGRQFSNSRSEMNVSTLELGDSALYLCASSLTVSGANVLTFGAGSRLTVL.

This clone was seen more than once but under ten times. The chain joins TRBV27 to TRBJ2-7; possibly TRBD2 for D (5 bases). The V gene's germline CDR1 is MNHEY and CDR2 SMNVEV (reference sequence). The CDR3 is 14 residues long. Trimming removed 0 bases at V and 0 bases at J, with 6 bases between. The CDR3 reads CASSLSRGSYEQYF. The CDR3 DNA sequence: TGTGCCAGCAGTTTATCTCGGGGCTCCTACGAGCAGTACTTC.

The V and J genes are TRBV28 and TRBJ2-7; 8 nucleotides agree with TRBD1. The CDR3 is made up of 16 amino acids. Germline CDR1 and CDR2: MDHEN and SYDVKM. The trim removed 6 bases at V and 2 bases at J, leaving 12 bases unmatched. In nucleotides, the CDR3 is TGTGCCAGCAGGCCAATCCCCCGGGACAGGACCTACGAGCAGTACTTC. Translating gives CASRPIPRDRTYEQYF.

This rearrangement joins TRBV19 to TRBJ2-7; 9 bases agree with TRBD2. CDR1 is LNHDA and CDR2 is SQIVND in the germline V gene (reference sequence). CDR3 length: 17 residues. V shed 5 bases and J 1 base; nucleotides not matched to a gene: 12. The CDR3 sequence: CASSVGLAVTQSYEQYF. The CDR3 region has the DNA TGTGCCAGTAGTGTGGGACTAGCCGTCACCCAGTCCTACGAGCAGTACTTC.

V gene TRBV27 combines with J gene TRBJ2-7, with a tentative D call TRBD1 (5 bases). Germline CDR1 reads MNHEY; CDR2 reads SMNVEV (reference sequence). The CDR3 contains 13 residues. V dropped 7 bases and J dropped 1 base, with 11 bases sitting between them. CDR3 amino acids: CASKEQDSYEQYF. Here the CDR3 DNA reads TGTGCCAGCAAAGAACAGGATTCCTACGAGCAGTACTTC.

In this sample, this clone turned up once. The rearrangement joins TRBV6-5 to TRBJ2-1; TRBD1 is a possible D gene (5 bases). Germline V gene lookup returns CDR1 MNHEY and CDR2 SVGAGI. CDR3 size: 15 residues. The V and J ends lost 3 bases and 5 bases respectively, with 14 bases between them. The CDR3 is CASSYWQGNNNEQFF. The CDR3 nucleotides are TGTGCCAGCAGTTATTGGCAGGGAAATAACAATGAGCAGTTCTTC.

This clone showed up just once. The J gene is TRBJ2-3, the V gene TRBV11-3; D perhaps matches TRBD2 (5 bases). CDR1 SGHNT and CDR2 YENEEA come from the germline V gene. Trimming took 1 base from V and 0 from J, leaving 11 bases between them. This CDR3 is 16 amino acids long. The CDR3 sequence: CASSLAVGGSTDTQYF. Written as DNA, the CDR3 is TGTGCCAGCAGCTTAGCGGTTGGCGGGAGCACAGATACGCAGTATTTT.

This clone was found once. The chain uses TRBV2 and TRBJ2-2; 9 nucleotides agree with TRBD1. The germline V gene encodes CDR1 SNHLY and CDR2 FYNNEI. J was trimmed by 6 bases and V by 8 bases; bases with no gene match: 7. This CDR3 comprises 14 residues. CDR3 loop: CASGRQGEAGELFF. CDR3 sequence (DNA): TGTGCCAGCGGTCGACAGGGGGAAGCCGGGGAGCTGTTTTTT.

This clone was recorded once. The CDR3 spells CASSLGLAGPDTQYF. In nucleotides, the CDR3 is TGCGCCAGCAGCTTAGGACTAGCGGGACCAGATACGCAGTATTTT. This chain links TRBV5-1 with TRBJ2-3, with 12 positions matching TRBD2. The junction had 2 bases not matched to a gene; V was cut back by 2 bases and J by 4 bases. CDR3 length: 15 residues. The germline gives CDR1 SGHRS, CDR2 YFSETQ. The full variable domain, in which reference TRBV5-1 and TRBJ2-3 provide the parts outside the CDR3, is KAGVTQTPRYLIKTRGQQVTLSCSPISGHRSVSWYQQTPGQGLQFLFEYFSETQRNKGNFPGRFSGRQFSNSRSEMNVSTLELGDSALYLCASSLGLAGPDTQYFGPGTRLTVL.

In the case of this clone: One junction end does not reproduce the germline sequence, and a read error may be involved. The V gene is TRBV2, the J gene TRBJ2-7; TRBD1 matches at 12 bases. Germline loops: CDR1 SNHLY, CDR2 FYNNEI. The CDR3 loop spans 13 amino acids. The CDR3 protein is CASRATGQGAADF. CDR3 sequence (DNA): TGTGCCAGCAGGGCTACGGGACAGGGGGCGGCAGACTTC.

The J gene is TRBJ1-3, the V gene TRBV27; no clear D. Trimming removed 2 bases at V and 8 bases at J, with 13 bases between. Looked up from germline, CDR1 is MNHEY and CDR2 is SMNVEV (reference sequence). The CDR3 extends over 14 amino acids. The CDR3 loop reads CASSLEGLEDTIYF. CDR3 nucleotide sequence: TGTGCCAGCAGTTTAGAGGGCCTCGAGGACACCATATATTTT.

This rearrangement joins TRBV2 to TRBJ2-1; 10 bases match TRBD2. The CDR3 has 14 residues. The V segment lost 6 bases and the J segment 8 bases; nucleotides outside the gene matches: 7. Germline loops: CDR1 SNHLY, CDR2 FYNNEI. The CDR3 loop is CASREVAGGYEQFF. The CDR3, as DNA: TGTGCCAGCAGAGAGGTAGCGGGAGGCTATGAGCAGTTCTTC.

CDR3 region: CASSLRTSGGEQYF. The CDR3 nucleotides read TGTGCCAGCAGCTTAAGGACTAGCGGGGGCGAGCAGTACTTC. This chain joins TRBV7-2 and TRBJ2-7, with 13 nucleotides matching TRBD2. The CDR3 is 14 residues long. Trimming took 2 bases from V and 6 from J; bases not matched to a gene: 1. The germline CDR1 and CDR2 sequences are SGHTA and FQGNSA.

The chain has TRBV7-2 and TRBJ1-3; D possibly corresponds to TRBD1 (6 bases). V was trimmed by 4 bases and J by 0 bases, leaving 10 bases between them. Per the germline V gene, CDR1 is SGHTA and CDR2 is FQGNSA. The CDR3 is made up of 15 amino acids. CDR3 residues: CASSSDRSSGNTIYF. CDR3 DNA sequence: TGTGCCAGCAGCTCGGACAGAAGCTCTGGAAACACCATATATTTT.

The V gene is TRBV7-9, the J gene TRBJ2-1; D is unresolved. V dropped 2 bases and J dropped 2 bases, with 13 bases sitting between them. Germline values: CDR1 SEHNR, CDR2 FQNEAQ (reference sequence). The CDR3 loop spans 16 amino acids. CDR3 DNA sequence: TGTGCCAGCAGCTTAAAATACGGCGACACCTACAATGAGCAGTTCTTC. Translation: CASSLKYGDTYNEQFF. Complete variable domain (other parts from reference TRBV7-9 and TRBJ2-1): DTGVSQNPRHKITKRGQNVTFRCDPISEHNRLYWYRQTLGQGPEFLTYFQNEAQLEKSRLLSDRFSAERPKGSFSTLEIQRTEQGDSAMYLCASSLKYGDTYNEQFFGPGTRLTVL.

The rearrangement links TRBV6-5 to TRBJ2-2; the D gene is possibly TRBD1 (5 bases). The V end lost 8 bases, the J end lost 5 bases, and 15 bases lay between the germline ends. The V gene's germline CDR1 is MNHEY and CDR2 SVGAGI. CDR3 length equals 14 residues. CDR3 loop: CASLPGMGTGELFF. The CDR3 DNA reads TGTGCCAGCTTGCCAGGGATGGGAACCGGGGAGCTGTTTTTT.

The rearrangement links TRBV28 to TRBJ1-5; the D is unclear. V was pared by 2 bases and J by 0 bases, with 5 bases between. CDR3 length: 14 residues. CDR1 and CDR2 (germline): MDHEN, SYDVKM. CDR3 in DNA: TGTGCCAGCAGTTTACCAGATAGCAATCAGCCCCAGCATTTT. As protein: CASSLPDSNQPQHF.

The chain links TRBV6-1 to TRBJ1-2; TRBD1 is a possible D gene (6 bases). This CDR3 contains 14 residues. V shed 6 bases and J shed 9 bases, with 20 bases lying between them. CDR1 is MNHNS and CDR2 is SASEGT in the germline V gene. The CDR3 spells CASRSAQGTLSYTF. The CDR3 nucleotides are TGTGCCAGCAGATCCGCACAGGGTACCTTGAGCTACACCTTC.

The CDR3 is CASSPKTVPIYEQYF. CDR3 DNA: TGTGCCAGTAGTCCAAAGACAGTCCCCATCTACGAGCAGTACTTC. The rearrangement links TRBV19 to TRBJ2-7; weak D call: TRBD1 (5 bases). V was shortened by 5 bases and J by 3 bases, with 17 bases between the two germline ends. The CDR3 has 15 amino acids. Germline V gene sequence: CDR1 LNHDA, CDR2 SQIVND (reference sequence).